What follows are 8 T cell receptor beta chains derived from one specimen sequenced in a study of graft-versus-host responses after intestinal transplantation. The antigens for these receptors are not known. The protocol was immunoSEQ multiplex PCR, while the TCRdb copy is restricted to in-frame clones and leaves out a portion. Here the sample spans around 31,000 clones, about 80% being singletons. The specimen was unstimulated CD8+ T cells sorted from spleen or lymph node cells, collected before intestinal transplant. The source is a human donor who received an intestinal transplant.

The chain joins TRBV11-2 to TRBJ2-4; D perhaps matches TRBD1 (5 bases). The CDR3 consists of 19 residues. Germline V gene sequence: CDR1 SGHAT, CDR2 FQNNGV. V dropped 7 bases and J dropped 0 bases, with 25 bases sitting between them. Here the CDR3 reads CASTTGSILTALAKNIQYF. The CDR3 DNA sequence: TGTGCCAGCACCACCGGATCCATCCTGACAGCCCTAGCCAAAAACATTCAGTACTTC. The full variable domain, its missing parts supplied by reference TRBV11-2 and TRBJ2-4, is EAGVAQSPRYKIIEKRQSVAFWCNPISGHATLYWYQQILGQGPKLLIQFQNNGVVDDSQLPKDRFSAERLKGVDSTLKIQPAKLEDSAVYLCASTTGSILTALAKNIQYFGAGTRLSVL.

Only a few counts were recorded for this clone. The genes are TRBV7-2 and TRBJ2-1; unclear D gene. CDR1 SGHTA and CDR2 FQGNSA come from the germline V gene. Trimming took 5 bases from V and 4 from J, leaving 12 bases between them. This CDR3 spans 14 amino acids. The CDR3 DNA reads TGTGCCAGCAGCGTGATAGCACCTTACAATGAGCAGTTCTTC. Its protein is CASSVIAPYNEQFF.

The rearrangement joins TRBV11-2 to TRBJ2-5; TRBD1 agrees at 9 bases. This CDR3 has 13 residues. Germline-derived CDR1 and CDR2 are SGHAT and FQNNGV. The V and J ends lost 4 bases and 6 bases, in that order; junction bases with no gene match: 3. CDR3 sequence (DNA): TGTGCCAGCAGCTCCGGGACAGGGAAGACCCAGTACTTC. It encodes CASSSGTGKTQYF.

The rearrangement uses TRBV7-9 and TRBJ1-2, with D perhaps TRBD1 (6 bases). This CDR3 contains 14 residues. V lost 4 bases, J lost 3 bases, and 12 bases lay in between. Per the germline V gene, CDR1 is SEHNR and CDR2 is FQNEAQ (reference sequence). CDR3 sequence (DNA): TGTGCCAGCAGCTCTCCCTACAGGGACTATGGCTACACCTTC. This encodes CASSSPYRDYGYTF.

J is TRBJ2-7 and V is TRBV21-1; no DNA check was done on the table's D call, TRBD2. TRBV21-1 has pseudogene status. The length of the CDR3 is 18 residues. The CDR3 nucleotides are TGTGCCAGCAGCAAAGTATCCCCGCTAGCGGGCCCCTTCTACGAGCAGTACTTC. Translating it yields CASSKVSPLAGPFYEQYF.

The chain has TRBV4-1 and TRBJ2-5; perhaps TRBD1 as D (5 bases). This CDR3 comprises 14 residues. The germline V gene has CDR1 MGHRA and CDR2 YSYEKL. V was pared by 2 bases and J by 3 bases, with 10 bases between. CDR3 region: CASSQLQGEETQYF. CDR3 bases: TGCGCCAGCAGCCAACTCCAGGGTGAAGAGACCCAGTACTTC.

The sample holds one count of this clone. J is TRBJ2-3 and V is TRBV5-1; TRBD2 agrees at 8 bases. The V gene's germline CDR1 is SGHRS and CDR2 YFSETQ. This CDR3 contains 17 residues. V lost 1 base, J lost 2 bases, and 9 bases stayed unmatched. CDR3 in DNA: TGCGCCAGCAGCTTGTCTGGGCTAGCGGGCGACACAGATACGCAGTATTTT. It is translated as CASSLSGLAGDTDTQYF.

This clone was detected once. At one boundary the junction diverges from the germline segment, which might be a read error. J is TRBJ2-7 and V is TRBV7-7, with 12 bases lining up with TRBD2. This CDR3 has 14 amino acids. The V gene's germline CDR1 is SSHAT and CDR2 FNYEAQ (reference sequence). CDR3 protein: CASSLSLAGGEQYF. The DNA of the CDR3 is TGTGCTAGCAGCTTATCTCTAGCGGGAGGGGAGCAGTACTTC.